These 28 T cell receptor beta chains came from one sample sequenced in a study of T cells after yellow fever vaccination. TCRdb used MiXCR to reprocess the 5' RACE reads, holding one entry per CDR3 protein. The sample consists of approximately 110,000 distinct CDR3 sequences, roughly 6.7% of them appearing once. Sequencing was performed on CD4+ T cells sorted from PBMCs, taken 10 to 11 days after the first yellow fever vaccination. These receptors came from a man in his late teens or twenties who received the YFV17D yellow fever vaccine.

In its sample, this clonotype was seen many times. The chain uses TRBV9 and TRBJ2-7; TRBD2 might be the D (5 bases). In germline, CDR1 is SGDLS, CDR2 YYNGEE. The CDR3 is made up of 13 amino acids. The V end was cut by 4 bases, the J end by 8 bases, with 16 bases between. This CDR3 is CASSPGSTGKQYF. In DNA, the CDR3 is TGTGCCAGCAGCCCCGGGTCCACGGGGAAGCAGTACTTC.

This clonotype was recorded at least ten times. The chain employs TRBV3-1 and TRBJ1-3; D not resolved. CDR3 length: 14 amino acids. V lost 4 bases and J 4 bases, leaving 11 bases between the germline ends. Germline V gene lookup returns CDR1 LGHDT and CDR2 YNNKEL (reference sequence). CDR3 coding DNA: TGTGCCAGCAGCCTCTCGGGGTACGGAAACACCATATATTTT. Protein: CASSLSGYGNTIYF.

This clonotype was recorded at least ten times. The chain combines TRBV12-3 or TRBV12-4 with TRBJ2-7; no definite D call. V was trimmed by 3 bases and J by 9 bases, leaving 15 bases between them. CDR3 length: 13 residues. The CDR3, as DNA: TGTGCCAGCAGTTTGTTAGGCCCCTCCGGGCAGTACTTC. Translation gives CASSLLGPSGQYF.

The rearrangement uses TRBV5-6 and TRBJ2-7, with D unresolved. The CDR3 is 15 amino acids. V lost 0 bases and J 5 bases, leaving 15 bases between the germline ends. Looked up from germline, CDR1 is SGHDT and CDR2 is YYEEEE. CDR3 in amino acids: CASSLVGNDVDEQYV. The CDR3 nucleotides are TGTGCCAGCAGCTTGGTGGGGAACGACGTCGACGAGCAGTACGTC.

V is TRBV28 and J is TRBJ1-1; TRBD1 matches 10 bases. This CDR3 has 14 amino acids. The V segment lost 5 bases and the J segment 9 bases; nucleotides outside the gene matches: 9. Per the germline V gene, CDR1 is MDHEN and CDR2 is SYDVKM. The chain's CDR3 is CASSALGTGAKAFF. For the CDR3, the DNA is TGTGCCAGCAGTGCCCTCGGGACAGGGGCCAAAGCTTTCTTT.

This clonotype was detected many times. The CDR3 loop is CASAPCGKCGQYF. For the CDR3, the DNA is TGTGCCAGCGCGCCTTGCGGCAAATGCGGGCAGTACTTC. The V gene is TRBV12-3 or TRBV12-4, the J gene TRBJ2-7; D not resolved. Trimming took 8 bases from V and 9 from J, leaving 20 bases between them. The CDR3 is 13 residues long.

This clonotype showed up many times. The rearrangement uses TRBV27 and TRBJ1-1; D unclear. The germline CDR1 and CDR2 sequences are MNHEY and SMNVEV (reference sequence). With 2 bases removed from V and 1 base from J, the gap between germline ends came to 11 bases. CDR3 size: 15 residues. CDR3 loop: CASSLNSQSNTEAFF. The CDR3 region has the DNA TGTGCCAGCAGTTTAAACTCCCAGTCGAACACTGAAGCTTTCTTT.

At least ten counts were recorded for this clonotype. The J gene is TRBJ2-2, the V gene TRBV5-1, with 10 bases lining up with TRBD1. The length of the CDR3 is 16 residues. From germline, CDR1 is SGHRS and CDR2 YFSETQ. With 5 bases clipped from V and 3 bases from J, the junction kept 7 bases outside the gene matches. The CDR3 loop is CASRVTGGADTGELFF. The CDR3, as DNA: TGCGCCAGCAGGGTGACAGGGGGCGCGGACACCGGGGAGCTGTTTTTT. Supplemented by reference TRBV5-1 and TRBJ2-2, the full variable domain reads KAGVTQTPRYLIKTRGQQVTLSCSPISGHRSVSWYQQTPGQGLQFLFEYFSETQRNKGNFPGRFSGRQFSNSRSEMNVSTLELGDSALYLCASRVTGGADTGELFFGEGSRLTVL.

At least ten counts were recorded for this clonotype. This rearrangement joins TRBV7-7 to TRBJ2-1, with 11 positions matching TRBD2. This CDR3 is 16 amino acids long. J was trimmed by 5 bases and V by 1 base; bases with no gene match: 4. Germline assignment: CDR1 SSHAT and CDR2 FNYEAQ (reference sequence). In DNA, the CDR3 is TGTGCCAGCAGCTTAGTTAGCGGGGGGGAGAACAATGAGCAGTTCTTC. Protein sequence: CASSLVSGGENNEQFF.

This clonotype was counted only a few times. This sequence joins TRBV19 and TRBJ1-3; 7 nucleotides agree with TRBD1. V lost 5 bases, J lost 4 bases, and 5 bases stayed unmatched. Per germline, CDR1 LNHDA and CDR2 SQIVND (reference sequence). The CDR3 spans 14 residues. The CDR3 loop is CASSPGTAGNTIYF. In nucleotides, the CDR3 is TGTGCCAGTAGTCCCGGGACAGCAGGAAACACCATATATTTT.

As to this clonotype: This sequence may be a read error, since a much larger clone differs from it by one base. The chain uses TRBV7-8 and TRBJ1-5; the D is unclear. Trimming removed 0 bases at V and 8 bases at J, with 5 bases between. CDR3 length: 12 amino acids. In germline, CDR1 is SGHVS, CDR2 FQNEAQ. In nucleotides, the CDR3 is TGTGCCAGCAGCTTAGCGAGGAAGCCCCAGCATTTT. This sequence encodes CASSLARKPQHF.

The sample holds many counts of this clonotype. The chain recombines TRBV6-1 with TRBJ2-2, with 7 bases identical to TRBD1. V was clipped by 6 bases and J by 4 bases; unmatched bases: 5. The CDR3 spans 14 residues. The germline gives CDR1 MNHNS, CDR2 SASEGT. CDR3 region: CASSPDRATGELFF. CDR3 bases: TGTGCCAGCAGCCCCGACAGGGCCACCGGGGAGCTGTTTTTT.

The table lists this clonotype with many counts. The CDR3 DNA reads as TGTGCCAGCTCACCAACACCCCCACACACAGAAAATGAGCAGTTCTTC. Translated, it gives CASSPTPPHTENEQFF. V gene TRBV18 combines with J gene TRBJ2-1; D call uncertain. The V end lost 2 bases, the J end lost 7 bases, and 18 bases lay between the germline ends. Per the germline V gene, CDR1 is KGHSH and CDR2 is LQKENI. The CDR3 extends over 16 amino acids.

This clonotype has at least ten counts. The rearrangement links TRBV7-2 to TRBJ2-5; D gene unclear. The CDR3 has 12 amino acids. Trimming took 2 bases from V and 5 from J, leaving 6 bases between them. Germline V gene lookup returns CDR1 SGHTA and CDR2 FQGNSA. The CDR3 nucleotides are TGTGCCAGCAGCTTATGGCGGGAGACCCAGTACTTC. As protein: CASSLWRETQYF.

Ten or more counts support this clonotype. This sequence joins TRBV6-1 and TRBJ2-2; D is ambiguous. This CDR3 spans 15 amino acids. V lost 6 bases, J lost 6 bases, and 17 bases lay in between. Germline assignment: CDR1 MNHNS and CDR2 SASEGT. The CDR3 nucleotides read TGTGCCAGCAGCCCCTCCCCCGGGCGGCCCGGGGAGCTGTTTTTT. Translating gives CASSPSPGRPGELFF.

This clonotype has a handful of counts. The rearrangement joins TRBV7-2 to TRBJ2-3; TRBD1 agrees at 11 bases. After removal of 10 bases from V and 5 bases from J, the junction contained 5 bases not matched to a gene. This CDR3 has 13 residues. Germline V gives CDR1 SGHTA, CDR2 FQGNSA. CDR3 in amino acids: CATRTGGLDTQYF. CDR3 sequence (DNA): TGTGCCACCCGGACAGGGGGCTTAGATACGCAGTATTTT. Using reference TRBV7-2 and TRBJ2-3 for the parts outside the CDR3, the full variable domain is GAGVSQSPSNKVTEKGKDVELRCDPISGHTALYWYRQSLGQGLEFLIYFQGNSAPDKSGLPSDRFSAERTGGSVSTLTIQRTQQEDSAVYLCATRTGGLDTQYFGPGTRLTVL.

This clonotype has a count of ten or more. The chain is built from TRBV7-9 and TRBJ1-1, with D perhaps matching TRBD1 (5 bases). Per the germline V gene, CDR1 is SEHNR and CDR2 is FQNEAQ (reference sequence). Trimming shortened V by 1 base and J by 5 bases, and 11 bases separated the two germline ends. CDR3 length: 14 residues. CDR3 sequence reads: CASSLGAGTTEAFF. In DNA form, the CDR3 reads TGTGCCAGCAGCTTAGGGGCAGGGACTACTGAAGCTTTCTTT.

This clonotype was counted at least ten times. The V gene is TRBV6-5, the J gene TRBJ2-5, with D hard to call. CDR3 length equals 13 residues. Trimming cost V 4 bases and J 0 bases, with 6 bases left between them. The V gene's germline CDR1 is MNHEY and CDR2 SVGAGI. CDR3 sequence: CASSFKYQETQYF. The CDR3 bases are TGTGCCAGCAGTTTTAAGTACCAAGAGACCCAGTACTTC.

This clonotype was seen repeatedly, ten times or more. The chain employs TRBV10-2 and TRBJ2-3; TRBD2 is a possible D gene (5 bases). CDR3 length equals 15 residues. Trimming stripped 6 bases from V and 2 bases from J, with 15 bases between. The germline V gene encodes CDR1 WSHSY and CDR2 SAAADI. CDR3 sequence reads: CASSDLVASTDTQYF. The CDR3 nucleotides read TGCGCCAGCAGCGATCTGGTAGCGTCCACAGATACGCAGTATTTT.

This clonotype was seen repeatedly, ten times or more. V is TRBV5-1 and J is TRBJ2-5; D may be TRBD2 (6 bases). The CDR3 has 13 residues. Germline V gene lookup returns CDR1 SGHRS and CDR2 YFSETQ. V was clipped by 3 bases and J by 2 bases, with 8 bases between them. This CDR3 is CASSSGLQETQYF. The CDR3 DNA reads TGCGCCAGCAGCTCGGGACTTCAAGAGACCCAGTACTTC.

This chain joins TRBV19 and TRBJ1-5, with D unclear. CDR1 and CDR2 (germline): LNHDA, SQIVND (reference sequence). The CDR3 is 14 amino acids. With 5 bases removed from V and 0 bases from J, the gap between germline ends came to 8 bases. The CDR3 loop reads CASSGPNSNQPQHF. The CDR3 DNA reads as TGTGCCAGTAGTGGACCCAATAGCAATCAGCCCCAGCATTTT.

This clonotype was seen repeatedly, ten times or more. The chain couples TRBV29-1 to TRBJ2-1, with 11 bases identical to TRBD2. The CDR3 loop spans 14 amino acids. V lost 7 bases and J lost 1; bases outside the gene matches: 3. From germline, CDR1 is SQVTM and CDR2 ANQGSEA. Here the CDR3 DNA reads TGCAGCGGTCGACTAGCGGGGTCCTACAATGAGCAGTTCTTC. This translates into CSGRLAGSYNEQFF.

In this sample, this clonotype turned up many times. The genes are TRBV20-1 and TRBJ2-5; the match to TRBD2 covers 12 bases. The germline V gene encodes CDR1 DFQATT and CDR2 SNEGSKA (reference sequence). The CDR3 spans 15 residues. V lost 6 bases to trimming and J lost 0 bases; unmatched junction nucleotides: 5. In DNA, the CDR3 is TGCAGTGCGCGAAGACTAGCGGGGGACCAAGAGACCCAGTACTTC. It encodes CSARRLAGDQETQYF.

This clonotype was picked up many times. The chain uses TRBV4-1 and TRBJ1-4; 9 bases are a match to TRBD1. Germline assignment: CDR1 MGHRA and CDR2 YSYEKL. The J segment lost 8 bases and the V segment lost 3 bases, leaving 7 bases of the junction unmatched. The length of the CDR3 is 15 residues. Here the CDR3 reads CASSQTGQGREKLFF. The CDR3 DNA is TGCGCCAGCAGCCAGACCGGACAGGGGAGGGAAAAACTGTTTTTT.

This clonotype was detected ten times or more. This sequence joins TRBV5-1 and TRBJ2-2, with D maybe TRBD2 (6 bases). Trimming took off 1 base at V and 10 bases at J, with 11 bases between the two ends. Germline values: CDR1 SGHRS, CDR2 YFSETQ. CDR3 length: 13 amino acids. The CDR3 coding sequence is TGCGCCAGCAGCTTGAACGGGAGAGTGGAGCTGTTTTTT. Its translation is CASSLNGRVELFF.

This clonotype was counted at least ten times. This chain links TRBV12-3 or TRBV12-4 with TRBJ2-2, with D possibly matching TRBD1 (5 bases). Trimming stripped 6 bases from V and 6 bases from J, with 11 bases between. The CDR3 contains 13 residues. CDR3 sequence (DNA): TGTGCCAGCAGCTCCGGACAATCCGGGGAGCTGTTTTTT. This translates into CASSSGQSGELFF.

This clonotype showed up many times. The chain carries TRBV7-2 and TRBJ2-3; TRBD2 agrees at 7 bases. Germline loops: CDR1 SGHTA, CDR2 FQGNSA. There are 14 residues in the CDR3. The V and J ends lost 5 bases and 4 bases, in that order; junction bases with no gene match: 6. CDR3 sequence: CASSPRLAADTQYF. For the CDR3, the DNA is TGTGCCAGCAGCCCCCGACTAGCAGCAGATACGCAGTATTTT.

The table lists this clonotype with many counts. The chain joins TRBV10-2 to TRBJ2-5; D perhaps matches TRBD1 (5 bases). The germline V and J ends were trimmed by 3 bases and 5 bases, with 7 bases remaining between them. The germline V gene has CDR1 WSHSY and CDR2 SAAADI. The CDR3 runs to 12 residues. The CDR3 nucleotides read TGCGCCAGCAGTGAAGGGGTGGAGACCCAGTACTTC. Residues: CASSEGVETQYF.